This TCR beta chain was recovered during a study of blood T cell repertoires in COVID-19. Across the whole study: Both acute and convalescent COVID-19 samples were obtained from the United States, Italy and Spain.

The study assigned cohorts using participant-reported clinical history. For recovered donors of Cohort 3, there were two negative PCRs, clearance, or symptom resolution. V lost 0 bases to trimming and J lost 14 bases, with 13 bases between them. Germline V gene data show CDR1 as MNHNY and CDR2 as SVGAGI (reference sequence). The CDR3 runs 13 residues. Some clones are missing from TCRdb's copy, which holds only in-frame ones; the method was immunoSEQ multiplex PCR. The profile shows 450,000 to 500,000 clones, roughly nine tenths of them singletons. The V and J genes are TRBV6-6 and TRBJ1-4; D perhaps matches TRBD1 (5 bases). This TCR was sampled from a woman between 55 and 75 years old who had recovered from COVID-19. The sample taken for sequencing was PBMCs or T cells enriched from blood (not recorded which). Here the CDR3 reads CASSYSRASGLFF. Written as DNA, the CDR3 is TGTGCCAGCAGTTACTCCAGGGCCAGTGGGCTGTTTTTT.